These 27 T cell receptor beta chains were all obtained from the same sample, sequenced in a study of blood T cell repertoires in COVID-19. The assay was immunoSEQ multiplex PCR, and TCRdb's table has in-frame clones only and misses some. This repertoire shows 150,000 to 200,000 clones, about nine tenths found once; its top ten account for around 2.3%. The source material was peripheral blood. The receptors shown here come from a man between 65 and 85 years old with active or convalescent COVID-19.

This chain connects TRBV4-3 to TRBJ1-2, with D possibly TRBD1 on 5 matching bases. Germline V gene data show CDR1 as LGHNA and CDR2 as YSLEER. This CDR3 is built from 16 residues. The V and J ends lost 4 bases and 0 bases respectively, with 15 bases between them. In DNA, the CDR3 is TGCGCCAGCAGCCCTCACCCGACAGAAGCTAACTATGGCTACACCTTC. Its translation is CASSPHPTEANYGYTF.

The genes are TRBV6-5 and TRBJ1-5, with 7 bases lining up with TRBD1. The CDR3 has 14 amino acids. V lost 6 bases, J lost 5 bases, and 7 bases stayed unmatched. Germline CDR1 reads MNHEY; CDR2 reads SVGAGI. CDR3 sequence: CASSSTGSHQPQHF. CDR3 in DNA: TGTGCCAGCAGCTCGACAGGGAGTCATCAGCCCCAGCATTTT.

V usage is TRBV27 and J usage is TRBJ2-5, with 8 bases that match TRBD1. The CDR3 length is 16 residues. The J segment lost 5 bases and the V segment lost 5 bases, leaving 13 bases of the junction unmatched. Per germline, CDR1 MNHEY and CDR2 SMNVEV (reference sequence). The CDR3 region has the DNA TGTGCCAGCAGTACAAGGACAGGGCTACCCGGGGAGACCCAGTACTTC. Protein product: CASSTRTGLPGETQYF.

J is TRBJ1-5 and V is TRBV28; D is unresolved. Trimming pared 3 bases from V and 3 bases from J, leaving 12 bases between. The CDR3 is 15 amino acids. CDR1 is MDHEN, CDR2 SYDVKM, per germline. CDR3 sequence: CASSLGRRDNQPQHF. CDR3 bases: TGTGCCAGCAGTTTGGGCAGGAGGGACAATCAGCCCCAGCATTTT.

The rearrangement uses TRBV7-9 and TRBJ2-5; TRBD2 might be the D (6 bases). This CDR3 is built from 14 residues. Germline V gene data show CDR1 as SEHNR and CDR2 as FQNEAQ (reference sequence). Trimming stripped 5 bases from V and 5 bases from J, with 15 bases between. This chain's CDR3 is CASSHQRRGETQYF. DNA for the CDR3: TGTGCCAGCAGCCACCAGAGGAGGGGCGAGACCCAGTACTTC.

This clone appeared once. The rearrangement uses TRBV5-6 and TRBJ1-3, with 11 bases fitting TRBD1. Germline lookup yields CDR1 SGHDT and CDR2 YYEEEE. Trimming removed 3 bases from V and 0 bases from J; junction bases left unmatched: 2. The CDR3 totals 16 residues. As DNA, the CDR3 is TGTGCCAGCAGCTCCGGGACAGGGGGCTCTGGAAACACCATATATTTT. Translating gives CASSSGTGGSGNTIYF.

The CDR3 DNA reads as TGCGCCAGCAGCTTGTTTGCTGGGGGCGGTGAAAAACTGTTTTTT. Encoded protein: CASSLFAGGGEKLFF. V usage is TRBV5-1 and J usage is TRBJ1-4, with a weak D call TRBD1 (6 bases). Per germline, CDR1 SGHRS and CDR2 YFSETQ. CDR3 length equals 15 residues. The V end was cut by 1 base, the J end by 7 bases, with 14 bases between.

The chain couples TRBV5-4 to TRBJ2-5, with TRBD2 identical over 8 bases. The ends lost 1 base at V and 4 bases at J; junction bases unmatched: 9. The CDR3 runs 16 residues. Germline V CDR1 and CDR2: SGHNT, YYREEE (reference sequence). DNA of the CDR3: TGTGCCAGCAGCTTGAGGCTAGCGGGTGGACGAGAGACCCAGTACTTC. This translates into CASSLRLAGGRETQYF.

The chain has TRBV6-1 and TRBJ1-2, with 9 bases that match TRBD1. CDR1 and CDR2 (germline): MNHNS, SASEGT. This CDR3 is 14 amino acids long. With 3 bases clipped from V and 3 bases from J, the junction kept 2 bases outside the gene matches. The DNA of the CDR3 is TGTGCCAGCAGTGATTGGACAGGGGACTATGGCTACACCTTC. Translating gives CASSDWTGDYGYTF.

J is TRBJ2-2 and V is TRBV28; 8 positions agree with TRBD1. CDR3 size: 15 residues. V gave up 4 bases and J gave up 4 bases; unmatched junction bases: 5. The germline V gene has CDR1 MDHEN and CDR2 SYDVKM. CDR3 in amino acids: CASSSGQGRTGELFF. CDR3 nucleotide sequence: TGTGCCAGCAGTTCCGGACAGGGTCGCACCGGGGAGCTGTTTTTT.

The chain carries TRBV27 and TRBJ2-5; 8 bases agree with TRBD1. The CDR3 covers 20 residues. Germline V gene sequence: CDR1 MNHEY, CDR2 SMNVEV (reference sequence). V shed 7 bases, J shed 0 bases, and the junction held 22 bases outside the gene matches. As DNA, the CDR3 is TGTGCCAGCAAGGGCAGGGGGCAGGGACTCGGGTCATCGTACCAAGAGACCCAGTACTTC. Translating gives CASKGRGQGLGSSYQETQYF.

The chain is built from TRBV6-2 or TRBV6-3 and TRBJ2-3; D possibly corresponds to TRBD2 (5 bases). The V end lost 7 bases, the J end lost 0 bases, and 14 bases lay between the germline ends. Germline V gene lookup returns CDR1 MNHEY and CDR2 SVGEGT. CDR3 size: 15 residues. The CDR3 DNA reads TGTGCCAGCAACCCCCGCGCGGGTAGCACAGATACGCAGTATTTT. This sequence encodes CASNPRAGSTDTQYF.

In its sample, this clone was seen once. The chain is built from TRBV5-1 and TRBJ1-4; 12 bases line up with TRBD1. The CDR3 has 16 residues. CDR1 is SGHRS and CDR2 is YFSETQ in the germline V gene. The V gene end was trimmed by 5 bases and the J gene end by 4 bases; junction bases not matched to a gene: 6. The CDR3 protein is CASRWGQGAYNEKLFF. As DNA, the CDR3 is TGCGCCAGCAGATGGGGACAGGGGGCCTATAATGAAAAACTGTTTTTT.

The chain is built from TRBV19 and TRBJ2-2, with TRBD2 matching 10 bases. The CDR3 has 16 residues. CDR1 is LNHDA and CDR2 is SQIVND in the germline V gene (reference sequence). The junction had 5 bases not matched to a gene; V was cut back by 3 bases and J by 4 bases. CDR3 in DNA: TGTGCCAGTAGTATGTTAGCGGGAGGAATCACCGGGGAGCTGTTTTTT. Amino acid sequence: CASSMLAGGITGELFF.

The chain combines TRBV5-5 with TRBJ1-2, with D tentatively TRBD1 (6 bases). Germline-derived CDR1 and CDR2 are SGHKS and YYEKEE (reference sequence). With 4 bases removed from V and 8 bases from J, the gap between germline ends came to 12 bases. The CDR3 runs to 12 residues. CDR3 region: CASSAQGRGYTF. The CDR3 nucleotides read TGTGCCAGCAGCGCACAGGGACGCGGCTACACCTTC.

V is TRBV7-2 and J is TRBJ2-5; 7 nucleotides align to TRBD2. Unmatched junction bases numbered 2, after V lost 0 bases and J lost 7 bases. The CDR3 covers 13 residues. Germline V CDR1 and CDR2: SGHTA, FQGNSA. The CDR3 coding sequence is TGTGCCAGCAGCTTAGCCGAGCGGGGGACCCAGTACTTC. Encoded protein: CASSLAERGTQYF.

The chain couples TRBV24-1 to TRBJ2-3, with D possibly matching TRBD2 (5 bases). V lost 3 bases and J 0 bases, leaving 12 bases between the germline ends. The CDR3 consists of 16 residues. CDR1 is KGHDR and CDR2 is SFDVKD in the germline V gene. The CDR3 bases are TGTGCCACCAGTGATAGGAAGAGGGCTAGCACAGATACGCAGTATTTT. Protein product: CATSDRKRASTDTQYF.

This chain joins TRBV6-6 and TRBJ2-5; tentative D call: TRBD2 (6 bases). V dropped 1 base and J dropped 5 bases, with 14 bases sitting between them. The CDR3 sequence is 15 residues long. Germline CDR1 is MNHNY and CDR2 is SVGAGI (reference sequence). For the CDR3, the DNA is TGTGCCAGCAGTTACTTAGTAGGCGGGGTGGAGACCCAGTACTTC. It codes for CASSYLVGGVETQYF.

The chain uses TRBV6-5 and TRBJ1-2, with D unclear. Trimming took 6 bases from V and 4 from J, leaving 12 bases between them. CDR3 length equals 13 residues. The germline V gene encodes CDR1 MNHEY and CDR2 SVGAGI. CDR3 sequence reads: CASRRTRIYGYTF. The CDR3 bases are TGTGCCAGCAGAAGGACTCGCATCTATGGCTACACCTTC.

The CDR3 DNA sequence: TGCGCCAGCAGCTTGAACCTCCTACAGGGGGAAGATGGCTACACCTTC. It is translated as CASSLNLLQGEDGYTF. The chain employs TRBV5-1 and TRBJ1-2; TRBD1 matches at 8 bases. V trimming: 1 base; J trimming: 6 bases; junction bases outside the gene matches: 11. CDR1 is SGHRS and CDR2 is YFSETQ in the germline V gene. The CDR3 totals 16 residues. The entire variable domain, with the rest obtained from reference TRBV5-1 and TRBJ1-2, is as follows: KAGVTQTPRYLIKTRGQQVTLSCSPISGHRSVSWYQQTPGQGLQFLFEYFSETQRNKGNFPGRFSGRQFSNSRSEMNVSTLELGDSALYLCASSLNLLQGEDGYTFGSGTRLTVV.

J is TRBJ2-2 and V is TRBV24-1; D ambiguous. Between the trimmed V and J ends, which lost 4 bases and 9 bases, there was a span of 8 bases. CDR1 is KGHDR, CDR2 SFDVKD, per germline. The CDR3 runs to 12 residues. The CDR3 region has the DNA TGTGCCACCAGTGACAGCGCAAGGGAGCTGTTTTTT. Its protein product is CATSDSARELFF.

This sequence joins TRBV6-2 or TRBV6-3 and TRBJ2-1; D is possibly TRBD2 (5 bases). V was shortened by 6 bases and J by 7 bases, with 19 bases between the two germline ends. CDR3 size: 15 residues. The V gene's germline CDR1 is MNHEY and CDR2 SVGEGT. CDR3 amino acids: CASSLGLLYGNEQFF. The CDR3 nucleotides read TGTGCCAGCAGCCTCGGACTCCTATATGGGAATGAGCAGTTCTTC.

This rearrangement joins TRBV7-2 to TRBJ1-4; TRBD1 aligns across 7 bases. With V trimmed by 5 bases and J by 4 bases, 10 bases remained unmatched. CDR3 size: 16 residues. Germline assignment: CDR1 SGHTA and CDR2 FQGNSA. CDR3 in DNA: TGTGCCAGCAGCCCCAAGACAGGGCGGTTTAATGAAAAACTGTTTTTT. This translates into CASSPKTGRFNEKLFF.

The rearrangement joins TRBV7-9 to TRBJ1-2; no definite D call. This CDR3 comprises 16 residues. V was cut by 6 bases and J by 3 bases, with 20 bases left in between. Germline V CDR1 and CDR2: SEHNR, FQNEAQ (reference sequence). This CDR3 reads CASRPAEALSHYGYTF. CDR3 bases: TGTGCCAGCAGGCCTGCTGAGGCATTAAGCCACTATGGCTACACCTTC.

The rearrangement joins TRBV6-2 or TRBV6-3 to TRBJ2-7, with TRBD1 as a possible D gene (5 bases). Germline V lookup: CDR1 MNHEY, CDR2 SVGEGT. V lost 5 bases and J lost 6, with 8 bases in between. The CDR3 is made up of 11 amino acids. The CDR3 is CASSRGFEQYF. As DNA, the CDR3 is TGTGCCAGCAGTAGGGGCTTCGAGCAGTACTTC.

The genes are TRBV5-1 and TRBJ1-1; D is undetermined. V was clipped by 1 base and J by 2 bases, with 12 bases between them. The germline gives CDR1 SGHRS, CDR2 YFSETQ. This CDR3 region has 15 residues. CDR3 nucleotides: TGCGCCAGCAGCTTGTGGGGAGGGAGTAACACTGAAGCTTTCTTT. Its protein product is CASSLWGGSNTEAFF.

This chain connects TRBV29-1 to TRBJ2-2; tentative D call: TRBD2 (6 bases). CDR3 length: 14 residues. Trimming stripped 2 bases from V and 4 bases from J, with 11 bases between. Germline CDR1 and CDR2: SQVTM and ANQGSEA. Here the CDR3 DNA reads TGCAGCGTTGAAAGGGACTCTCCCACCGGGGAGCTGTTTTTT. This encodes CSVERDSPTGELFF.